This entry concerns a single T cell receptor beta chain. These data originate in a study of blood T cell repertoires in COVID-19. Study at large: From the United States, Italy and Spain came samples of acute and convalescent COVID-19. PBMCs, B-cell-depleted T cells, or T cells provided the cDNA or gDNA that made up the material.

CDR1 is MNHEY, CDR2 SVGAGI, per germline. V shed 3 bases, J shed 5 bases, and the junction held 10 bases outside the gene matches. The CDR3 consists of 16 residues. As processed by the authors: Amplified reference gene primers provided the basis for estimating nucleated cell counts. TCRdb keeps only in-frame clones here, not all; method: immunoSEQ multiplex PCR. V and J calls and clone size are given by that table; D and trimming were obtained from the DNA. Of over 300,000 clones listed, around 90% are singletons. The sample taken for sequencing was peripheral blood. The gene calls are TRBV6-5 and TRBJ1-5; 7 bases map to TRBD1. This sequence originates from a man younger than 35 with active or convalescent COVID-19. As DNA, the CDR3 is TGTGCCAGCAGTTATAGAAGGGGGCTTGGGTATCAGCCCCAGCATTTT. It translates to CASSYRRGLGYQPQHF.